The rows below give T cell receptor beta chains drawn from one sample of a study of blood T cell repertoires in COVID-19. Here immunoSEQ multiplex PCR was the method, and the copy in TCRdb shows in-frame clones only, minus some. The sample includes over 45,000 clones, 84% seen only once; the top ten take about 15%. Sequencing was done on a sample of peripheral blood. These receptors were obtained from a man aged 65 to 85 with active COVID-19. Both conserved end residues are part of each CDR3. The D gene is left open where the match is weak. Only part of the rows carry a size: once, few, many, or a class if the clone is expanded.

TRBV4-1	TRBJ2-7	TRBD1	.	TGCGCCAGCAGCCCAGAACAGGGGGCGCGCCACGAGCAGTACTTC	CASSPEQGARHEQYF
TRBV24-1	TRBJ1-5	.	.	TGTGCCACCAGTGATTCCCGGGACTCAGATAGCAATCAGCCCCAGCATTTT	CATSDSRDSDSNQPQHF
TRBV29-1	TRBJ2-1	TRBD1	.	TGCAGCGTTAACGGCGGACAGGGGTTGAGTGAGCAGTTCTTC	CSVNGGQGLSEQFF
TRBV6-2/TRBV6-3	TRBJ2-3	.	.	TGTGCCAGCAGTTATCGTGAAAGGGGTAGAAACACAGATACGCAGTATTTT	CASSYRERGRNTDTQYF
TRBV6-2/TRBV6-3	TRBJ1-2	TRBD1	.	TGTGCCAGCAGTTCTAGGGGACAGGGCGATGGCTACACCTTC	CASSSRGQGDGYTF
TRBV6-5	TRBJ2-3	TRBD2	.	TGTGCCAGCAGTTTAGCGGGAGGAACAGATACGCAGTATTTT	CASSLAGGTDTQYF
TRBV5-4	TRBJ2-3	TRBD1	.	TGTGCCAGCAGCTCCGGGACAGGGATGGCAGATACGCAGTATTTT	CASSSGTGMADTQYF
TRBV4-1	TRBJ2-1	TRBD1	.	TGCGCCAGCAGCCTTGGGACAGAAGACTACAATGAGCAGTTCTTC	CASSLGTEDYNEQFF
TRBV25-1	TRBJ1-1	TRBD1	.	TGTGCCAGCAGTACCCCGGACAGGAAGAACACTGAAGCTTTCTTT	CASSTPDRKNTEAFF
TRBV2	TRBJ2-3	TRBD2	.	TGTGCCAGCAGTGAATTCTATCTGGGACTAAACCCTCGGGATACGCAGTATTTT	CASSEFYLGLNPRDTQYF
TRBV9	TRBJ1-1	TRBD1	once	TGTGCCAGCACCCGGGGACAGGGAGGTACTGAAGCTTTCTTT	CASTRGQGGTEAFF
TRBV7-2	TRBJ2-5	TRBD2	.	TGTGCCAGCAGCCCTCCCCGGGCTAGCGGGACGGAGACCCAGTACTTC	CASSPPRASGTETQYF
TRBV5-4	TRBJ1-4	.	.	TGTGCCAGCAGCCGGGGGGTTTCTAATGAAAAACTGTTTTTT	CASSRGVSNEKLFF
TRBV11-3	TRBJ1-1	.	.	TGTGCCAGCAGCAGCTACGGGGGGACTGAAGCTTTCTTT	CASSSYGGTEAFF
TRBV30	TRBJ2-7	.	.	TGTGCCTGGAGTCGAACGGACAGGGAGGGGGAGCAGTACTTC	CAWSRTDREGEQYF
TRBV15	TRBJ2-2	TRBD1	.	TGTGCCACCAGCTACTCTACCAGGGGGATGGGGACCGGGGAGCTGTTTTTT	CATSYSTRGMGTGELFF
TRBV7-2	TRBJ2-6	.	.	TGTGCCAGCAGCTTAGGTGCAGGGGCTGGGGCCAACGTCCTGACTTTC	CASSLGAGAGANVLTF
TRBV7-9	TRBJ2-7	.	.	TGTGCCAGCAGCCCGTCGGGAGACGAGCAGTACTTC	CASSPSGDEQYF
TRBV5-8	TRBJ1-4	TRBD1	few	TGTGCCAGCAGCCCCAGAGTCACAGGGGGCCCTGAAAAACTGTTTTTT	CASSPRVTGGPEKLFF
TRBV21-1	TRBJ2-1	.	.	TGTGCCAGCAGCAAACCTGGACAGATTCACAATGAGCAGTTCTTC	CASSKPGQIHNEQFF
TRBV6-6	TRBJ2-7	TRBD2	.	TGTGCCAGCAGTTCCCGACTAGCGGGAGGTTCCTACGAGCAGTACTTC	CASSSRLAGGSYEQYF
TRBV27	TRBJ1-5	TRBD1	.	TGTGCCAGAGAAATCCACCGGGACAGGGGAGGGGATAGCAATCAGCCCCAGCATTTT	CAREIHRDRGGDSNQPQHF
TRBV6-2/TRBV6-3	TRBJ1-5	TRBD1	once	TGTGCCAGCAGTTGGTCGGGACAGGGCAATCAGCCCCAGCATTTT	CASSWSGQGNQPQHF
TRBV27	TRBJ1-5	TRBD1	.	TGTGCCAGCAGTCCAGGGACAGTAGGAAATCAGCCCCAGCATTTT	CASSPGTVGNQPQHF
TRBV4-1	TRBJ1-3	.	few	TGCGCCAGCAGCCAAGGACCCTACAGTGGAAACACCATATATTTT	CASSQGPYSGNTIYF
TRBV11-3	TRBJ2-5	.	.	TGTGCCAGCAGCGCCGGCGGCTTCACACAAGAGACCCAGTACTTC	CASSAGGFTQETQYF
TRBV29-1	TRBJ2-7	.	.	TGCAGCGTTGAAGATGACGGGGACGAGCAGTACTTC	CSVEDDGDEQYF
TRBV21-1	TRBJ2-1	.	.	TGTGCCAGCAGCAACCTAGCGGCCAACAATGAGCAGTTCTTC	CASSNLAANNEQFF
TRBV18	TRBJ2-3	.	.	TGTGCCAGCTCGGTGGAGCCTACAGATACGCAGTATTTT	CASSVEPTDTQYF
TRBV7-2	TRBJ2-5	.	few	TGTGCCAGCAGCTTCTCCGCGGGGCCCATGGCCCAGTACTTC	CASSFSAGPMAQYF
TRBV5-6	TRBJ2-5	TRBD2	.	TGTGCCAGCAGCTTGGTAGCTAGCGGGAGCTGGCGGCAAGAGACCCAGTACTTC	CASSLVASGSWRQETQYF
TRBV5-1	TRBJ2-7	TRBD1	.	TGCGCCAGCAGCTTGCGTTCGGGACAGGGGGCTCACGAGCAGTACTTC	CASSLRSGQGAHEQYF